The text below deals with one T cell receptor (beta chain). As originally analysed: Amplification with reference gene primers provided the estimates of nucleated cell counts. Clones were read by immunoSEQ multiplex PCR, and TCRdb kept only the in-frame ones, dropping some. D and trimming come from the DNA, and the V and J calls and clone size come from that table. The repertoire consists of roughly 260,000 clones, with roughly four fifths occurring once and the leading ten covering over 3.5%. This entry is derived from a study of blood T cell repertoires in COVID-19. On the study more broadly: The samples span acute and convalescent COVID-19 from the United States, Italy and Spain. Sample material is recorded as cDNA or gDNA derived from T cells, B-cell-depleted T cells, or PBMCs.

The CDR3 is 12 amino acids. Germline CDR1 reads SEHNR; CDR2 reads FQNEAQ (reference sequence). V lost 6 bases, J lost 2 bases, and 7 bases lay in between. The rearrangement links TRBV7-9 to TRBJ1-1; D uncertain. The TCR sequence derives from a woman aged 70-85 years with acute or convalescent COVID-19. The sequenced sample consisted of peripheral blood. The CDR3 nucleotides are TGTGCCAGCAGTTACATTAACACTGAAGCTTTCTTT. Protein sequence: CASSYINTEAFF.